A single count supports the clone carrying this T cell receptor (beta chain). Its antigen is undetermined. A much larger clonotype is one base distant, so this may be a read error. CDR1 SGHRS and CDR2 YFSETQ come from the germline V gene. This CDR3 has 14 amino acids. Trimming stripped 6 bases from V and 6 bases from J, with 18 bases between. This sample is drawn from a study of tumor-infiltrating lymphocytes in glioblastoma multiforme. Broader study findings: Only one glioblastoma patient had TCR and mutation analysis.

Multiple V-beta primers and a C-beta primer amplified TCRB from RNA. TCRB cDNA was made from around 450 ng total RNA. Unique molecular identifiers were not described for the libraries. One entry per CDR3 protein, called by TCRdb with MiXCR from the multiplex PCR reads. Of nearly 20,000 distinct CDR3 sequences listed, 65% to 75% are singletons. The rearrangement links TRBV5-1 to TRBJ1-1; perhaps TRBD1 as D (6 bases). The TCR originated in a male donor with glioblastoma. Material for sequencing was peripheral blood. Here the CDR3 DNA reads TGCGCCAGCACGGAGACAGGAGGGTGGGCTGAAGCTTTCTTT. Its protein product is CASTETGGWAEAFF.